Following are 29 T cell receptor beta chains from one sample sequenced in a study of T cell responses to AZD1222 COVID-19 vaccine. The protocol was immunoSEQ multiplex PCR, while the TCRdb copy is restricted to in-frame clones and leaves out a portion. Here the sample spans about 100,000 clones, roughly 89% being singletons. The specimen comprised peripheral blood, sampled on day 0 of AZD1222 vaccination. The receptors shown here come from an adult in good health.

This chain links TRBV15 with TRBJ2-7, with no clear D. CDR3 length: 16 amino acids. Germline V gives CDR1 LNHNV, CDR2 YYDKDF (reference sequence). The V end was cut by 0 bases, the J end by 0 bases, with 12 bases between. CDR3 DNA: TGTGCCACCAGCAGAGATGTGGGGTCAAGCTCCTACGAGCAGTACTTC. This gives the protein CATSRDVGSSSYEQYF.

The V and J genes are TRBV30 and TRBJ1-1; D is unresolved. The ends were cut back, 4 bases at V and 7 bases at J, with 19 bases in the middle. The CDR3 extends over 14 amino acids. Germline-derived CDR1 and CDR2 are GTSNPN and SVGIG (reference sequence). CDR3 loop: CAWKVGARPFEAFF. The CDR3, as DNA: TGTGCCTGGAAGGTTGGCGCACGTCCTTTTGAAGCTTTCTTT.

The V call is TRBV19, the J call TRBJ1-4, with D uncertain. Trimming stripped 7 bases from V and 4 bases from J, with 13 bases between. This CDR3 is built from 14 residues. Germline assignment: CDR1 LNHDA and CDR2 SQIVND (reference sequence). The chain's CDR3 is CASNQAGNNEKLFF. The CDR3, as DNA: TGTGCCAGTAACCAGGCGGGGAATAATGAAAAACTGTTTTTT.

The rearrangement links TRBV28 to TRBJ2-2, with 8 bases that match TRBD1. The CDR3 runs to 16 residues. After removal of 6 bases from V and 3 bases from J, the junction contained 9 bases not matched to a gene. Germline CDR1 and CDR2: MDHEN and SYDVKM. Here the CDR3 reads CASSLKQGVYTGELFF. DNA of the CDR3: TGTGCCAGCAGCCTAAAACAGGGGGTTTACACCGGGGAGCTGTTTTTT.

The rearrangement links TRBV11-3 to TRBJ1-2; D is perhaps TRBD1 (5 bases). This CDR3 is built from 14 residues. Germline V gene sequence: CDR1 SGHNT, CDR2 YENEEA. V was clipped by 1 base and J by 3 bases, with 9 bases between them. The CDR3 nucleotides read TGTGCCAGCAGCTTAGTAAGAGGGGACTATGGCTACACCTTC. This translates into CASSLVRGDYGYTF.

V is TRBV10-3 and J is TRBJ1-5, with 7 bases matching TRBD1. The germline V gene encodes CDR1 ENHRY and CDR2 SYGVKD. The J segment lost 4 bases and the V segment lost 1 base, leaving 7 bases of the junction unmatched. CDR3 length: 16 residues. The DNA for the CDR3 is TGTGCCATCAGTGAGTATCGTGACAGGGATAATCAGCCCCAGCATTTT. This translates into CAISEYRDRDNQPQHF.

This CDR3 is CASSLGQGTDEQFF. The DNA for the CDR3 is TGCGCCAGCAGCCTTGGACAGGGGACGGATGAGCAGTTCTTC. J is TRBJ2-1 and V is TRBV5-1; 9 nucleotides align to TRBD1. In germline, CDR1 is SGHRS, CDR2 YFSETQ. J lost 8 bases, V lost 4 bases, and 7 bases had no gene match. This CDR3 has 14 amino acids.

CDR3 DNA: TGCGCCAGCATCGATTCTGGGACAGGGGGTCCCCAGTACTTC. Translating gives CASIDSGTGGPQYF. V usage is TRBV5-1 and J usage is TRBJ2-5; 11 nucleotides agree with TRBD1. Germline CDR1 is SGHRS and CDR2 is YFSETQ. The CDR3 consists of 14 residues. V gave up 6 bases and J gave up 9 bases; unmatched junction bases: 10.

V and J are TRBV5-1 and TRBJ1-2, with TRBD1 identical over 9 bases. V lost 4 bases and J lost 0; bases outside the gene matches: 7. Germline V gene data show CDR1 as SGHRS and CDR2 as YFSETQ. CDR3 length: 16 amino acids. CDR3 DNA: TGCGCCAGCAGCATCGGGACAGGGATAACTAACTATGGCTACACCTTC. This sequence encodes CASSIGTGITNYGYTF.

This chain connects TRBV7-2 to TRBJ1-1; D is uncertain. From germline, CDR1 is SGHTA and CDR2 FQGNSA. The CDR3 spans 12 residues. Trimming left V 4 bases short and J 8 bases short, with 11 bases between. CDR3 amino acids: CASSSEVIEAFF. CDR3 nucleotide sequence: TGTGCCAGCAGCTCAGAGGTTATAGAAGCTTTCTTT.

The chain links TRBV5-6 to TRBJ2-5; D is perhaps TRBD1 (6 bases). V dropped 3 bases and J dropped 6 bases, with 9 bases sitting between them. The CDR3 loop spans 12 amino acids. Germline lookup yields CDR1 SGHDT and CDR2 YYEEEE. CDR3 bases: TGTGCCAGCAGCTACAGGGTCCAGACCCAGTACTTC. Its protein product is CASSYRVQTQYF.

The chain is built from TRBV6-6 and TRBJ1-5; D might be TRBD1 (5 bases). Germline lookup yields CDR1 MNHNY and CDR2 SVGAGI (reference sequence). The CDR3 totals 15 residues. The germline V and J ends were trimmed by 5 bases and 8 bases, with 19 bases remaining between them. In DNA form, the CDR3 reads TGTGCCAGCAGTGCGCCGGGGGGTTTATTGGAGCCCCAGCATTTT. Its translation: CASSAPGGLLEPQHF.

The rearrangement links TRBV6-5 to TRBJ2-3; D is unclear. CDR3 length: 15 residues. V was clipped by 3 bases and J by 4 bases, with 14 bases between them. Germline V gene data show CDR1 as MNHEY and CDR2 as SVGAGI. CDR3 loop: CASSYVGVGSDTQYF. CDR3 nucleotides: TGTGCCAGCAGTTATGTCGGAGTAGGTTCAGATACGCAGTATTTT.

The V gene is TRBV27, the J gene TRBJ1-1; D gene ambiguous. Germline CDR1 MNHEY, CDR2 SMNVEV (reference sequence). The length of the CDR3 is 13 residues. Trimming removed 5 bases at V and 0 bases at J, with 7 bases between. CDR3 amino acids: CASSPRMNTEAFF. The CDR3 bases are TGTGCCAGCAGTCCTCGTATGAACACTGAAGCTTTCTTT.

The genes are TRBV5-1 and TRBJ1-6; TRBD1 might be the D (6 bases). Trimming cost V 0 bases and J 9 bases, with 13 bases left between them. The germline V gene has CDR1 SGHRS and CDR2 YFSETQ. The CDR3 length is 15 residues. CDR3: CASSLEGGRGSPLHF. The CDR3 DNA reads TGCGCCAGCAGCTTGGAGGGGGGTAGGGGTTCACCCCTCCACTTT.

This rearrangement joins TRBV6-5 to TRBJ1-2, with 7 bases fitting TRBD1. In germline, CDR1 is MNHEY, CDR2 SVGAGI. There are 13 residues in the CDR3. V dropped 6 bases and J dropped 3; count of bases not matched to a gene: 4. CDR3 sequence (DNA): TGTGCCAGCAGCTTTACAGGGGACTATGGCTACACCTTC. It translates to CASSFTGDYGYTF.

In DNA, the CDR3 is TGTGCCAGCTCACCGGTCAACGGGGACACTGAAGCTTTCTTT. Translation: CASSPVNGDTEAFF. This chain connects TRBV18 to TRBJ1-1; no definite D call. Trimming shortened V by 3 bases and J by 3 bases, and 11 bases separated the two germline ends. This CDR3 contains 14 residues. Germline CDR1 and CDR2: KGHSH and LQKENI.

This sequence joins TRBV4-1 and TRBJ2-6, with no clear D. Germline-derived CDR1 and CDR2 are MGHRA and YSYEKL. The CDR3 contains 16 residues. The V and J ends lost 6 bases and 3 bases respectively, with 15 bases between them. The CDR3 coding sequence is TGCGCCAGCAGTCAAAACCTGGTGGATGGGGCCAACGTCCTGACTTTC. Translation: CASSQNLVDGANVLTF.

The chain is built from TRBV2 and TRBJ2-1, with a tentative D call TRBD2 (5 bases). Trimming pared 6 bases from V and 9 bases from J, leaving 15 bases between. This CDR3 contains 13 residues. CDR1 and CDR2 (germline): SNHLY, FYNNEI. CDR3 DNA sequence: TGTGCCAGCAGGAGGGAGTTTCACGGTGAGCAGTTCTTC. Amino acid sequence: CASRREFHGEQFF.

The genes are TRBV10-3 and TRBJ1-2, with 8 bases aligning to TRBD1. CDR1 is ENHRY, CDR2 SYGVKD, per germline. The CDR3 runs to 15 residues. Trimming at V came to 3 bases and at J to 8 bases, leaving 11 bases not matched to a gene. CDR3 DNA: TGTGCCATCAGTGACAGGGGGCCTTCCGAGGGAGGCTACACCTTC. This translates into CAISDRGPSEGGYTF.

The rearrangement links TRBV3-1 (or the pseudogene TRBV3-2) to TRBJ2-7; TRBD2 might be the D (5 bases). The V and J ends lost 5 bases and 5 bases respectively, with 19 bases between them. This CDR3 has 15 residues. Looked up from germline, CDR1 is LGHDT and CDR2 is YNNKEL (reference sequence). The CDR3 sequence: CASSDSRVWIHEQYF. The CDR3 DNA is TGTGCCAGCAGCGACTCGCGGGTTTGGATCCACGAGCAGTACTTC.

This chain links TRBV5-1 with TRBJ1-3; D not certain. Germline CDR1 is SGHRS and CDR2 is YFSETQ. This CDR3 has 15 residues. Trimming cost V 1 base and J 0 bases, with 8 bases left between them. The chain's CDR3 is CASSLNGLSGNTIYF. The CDR3 DNA is TGCGCCAGCAGCTTGAACGGCCTCTCTGGAAACACCATATATTTT. The variable domain in full, with the rest retrieved from reference TRBV5-1 and TRBJ1-3, is KAGVTQTPRYLIKTRGQQVTLSCSPISGHRSVSWYQQTPGQGLQFLFEYFSETQRNKGNFPGRFSGRQFSNSRSEMNVSTLELGDSALYLCASSLNGLSGNTIYFGEGSWLTVV.

The V gene is TRBV18, the J gene TRBJ2-7; the D gene is possibly TRBD1 (5 bases). V was shortened by 1 base and J by 0 bases, with 13 bases between the two germline ends. The length of the CDR3 is 16 residues. From germline, CDR1 is KGHSH and CDR2 LQKENI. Here the CDR3 DNA reads TGTGCCAGCTCACCACAAGGCCAGGGAAGCTCCTACGAGCAGTACTTC. As protein: CASSPQGQGSSYEQYF.

The chain is built from TRBV5-5 and TRBJ1-3; D might be TRBD1 (5 bases). The CDR3 extends over 17 amino acids. The V end lost 4 bases, the J end lost 0 bases, and 17 bases lay between the germline ends. CDR1 SGHKS and CDR2 YYEKEE come from the germline V gene (reference sequence). The DNA of the CDR3 is TGTGCCAGCAGCCGGTTGGGGGGTCCCAGCTCTGGAAACACCATATATTTT. This gives the protein CASSRLGGPSSGNTIYF.

The V call is TRBV6-5, the J call TRBJ2-5; D is tentatively TRBD1 or TRBD2 (7 bases each). CDR1 is MNHEY and CDR2 is SVGAGI in the germline V gene. V lost 4 bases, J lost 4 bases, and 16 bases lay in between. The CDR3 has 15 residues. The CDR3 DNA reads TGTGCCAGCAGTTTGGAAGGGGGCGGGGGAGAGACCCAGTACTTC. Translated: CASSLEGGGGETQYF.

The table lists this clone with a few counts. This sequence joins TRBV2 and TRBJ1-5, with 9 bases that match TRBD1. The germline gives CDR1 SNHLY, CDR2 FYNNEI. The CDR3 loop spans 14 amino acids. The V segment lost 6 bases and the J segment 4 bases; nucleotides outside the gene matches: 4. This CDR3 is CASRTGTGNQPQHF. CDR3 in DNA: TGTGCCAGCAGGACCGGGACAGGGAATCAGCCCCAGCATTTT.

V gene TRBV3-1 (or the pseudogene TRBV3-2) combines with J gene TRBJ1-4; D ambiguous. V lost 4 bases and J lost 4, with 16 bases in between. The CDR3 loop spans 16 amino acids. Germline loops: CDR1 LGHDT, CDR2 YNNKEL (reference sequence). CDR3 protein: CASSRSEESYNEKLFF. CDR3 bases: TGTGCCAGCAGCCGCTCGGAGGAAAGCTATAATGAAAAACTGTTTTTT.

The chain joins TRBV4-1 to TRBJ1-4; no reliable D call. Germline CDR1 and CDR2: MGHRA and YSYEKL. CDR3 size: 13 residues. V dropped 4 bases and J dropped 8 bases, with 11 bases sitting between them. CDR3 in DNA: TGCGCCAGCAGCCCCCAAGGCGGCGAAAAACTGTTTTTT. As protein: CASSPQGGEKLFF.

The CDR3 region has the DNA TGTGCCAGCAGCTTTAGTAAGGGGGTCGGCTACGAGCAGTACTTC. Its translation: CASSFSKGVGYEQYF. The chain employs TRBV7-2 and TRBJ2-7; weak D call: TRBD1 (6 bases). V shed 3 bases and J shed 3 bases, with 15 bases lying between them. Per germline, CDR1 SGHTA and CDR2 FQGNSA. The CDR3 loop spans 15 amino acids.